The 19 T cell receptor beta chains below come from one sample, sequenced in a study of control samples from healthy donors and cancer patients. Only in-frame clones appear in the TCRdb table, and some are missing; sequencing was by immunoSEQ multiplex PCR. The sample contains fewer than 90,000 clones, 75% to 90% of which appear only once. Sequencing was carried out using blood. The source is a man aged 50-60 years in good health.

This clone was seen more than once but under ten times. Other DNA sequences in this sample translate to the same CDR3. The rearrangement joins TRBV5-1 to TRBJ2-7; D is undetermined. V was pared by 0 bases and J by 0 bases, with 7 bases between. Germline-derived CDR1 and CDR2 are SGHRS and YFSETQ. This CDR3 region has 14 residues. In DNA, the CDR3 is TGCGCCAGCAGCTTGGGCGGCAGCTCCTACGAGCAGTACTTC. As protein: CASSLGGSSYEQYF.

The chain combines TRBV18 with TRBJ1-5, with D perhaps matching TRBD1 (5 bases). Trimming removed 0 bases from V and 6 bases from J, with 15 bases in between. Germline CDR1 KGHSH, CDR2 LQKENI. This CDR3 comprises 16 residues. CDR3 DNA sequence: TGTGCCAGCTCACCACCTAAGTTCGGGGGAGGTCAGCCCCAGCATTTT. Amino acid sequence: CASSPPKFGGGQPQHF.

The V call is TRBV6-2 or TRBV6-3, the J call TRBJ1-5; weak D call: TRBD1 (6 bases). Looked up from germline, CDR1 is MNHEY and CDR2 is SVGEGT. The CDR3 is made up of 15 amino acids. V lost 2 bases to trimming and J lost 2 bases, with 10 bases between them. The CDR3 DNA is TGTGCCAGCAGTTACGGGGGCGCGGGCAATCAGCCCCAGCATTTT. It specifies CASSYGGAGNQPQHF.

This clone was counted a few times. J is TRBJ1-6 and V is TRBV5-4, with TRBD1 matching over 7 bases. With 0 bases clipped from V and 9 bases from J, the junction kept 6 bases outside the gene matches. This CDR3 comprises 15 residues. The V gene's germline CDR1 is SGHNT and CDR2 YYREEE (reference sequence). CDR3: CASSLGDRAGSPLHF. In DNA form, the CDR3 reads TGTGCCAGCAGCTTGGGAGACAGGGCAGGTTCACCCCTCCACTTT.

The chain carries TRBV7-9 and TRBJ2-7; 7 bases map to TRBD1. Looked up from germline, CDR1 is SEHNR and CDR2 is FQNEAQ (reference sequence). This CDR3 has 14 amino acids. The ends lost 3 bases at V and 4 bases at J; junction bases unmatched: 6. The CDR3 bases are TGTGCCAGCAGCTTGGGGCCGGACAGGTACGAGCAGTACTTC. Amino acids: CASSLGPDRYEQYF.

The rearrangement uses TRBV19 and TRBJ1-4; D is possibly TRBD1 (6 bases). Germline lookup yields CDR1 LNHDA and CDR2 SQIVND (reference sequence). This CDR3 has 13 residues. Trimming pared 2 bases from V and 8 bases from J, leaving 9 bases between. The DNA for the CDR3 is TGTGCCAGTAGTATACGGAGGGGGGAAAAACTGTTTTTT. Translating gives CASSIRRGEKLFF.

The V call is TRBV7-6, the J call TRBJ1-2, with 12 nucleotides matching TRBD1. V trimming: 5 bases; J trimming: 4 bases; junction bases outside the gene matches: 5. The CDR3 contains 15 residues. CDR1 SGHVS and CDR2 FNYEAQ come from the germline V gene. CDR3 protein: CASSPGTGGGYGYTF. CDR3 coding DNA: TGTGCCAGCAGCCCGGGGACAGGGGGCGGCTATGGCTACACCTTC. The entire variable domain, with the rest obtained from reference TRBV7-6 and TRBJ1-2, is as follows: GAGVSQSPRYKVTKRGQDVALRCDPISGHVSLYWYRQALGQGPEFLTYFNYEAQQDKSGLPNDRFSAERPEGSISTLTIQRTEQRDSAMYRCASSPGTGGGYGYTFGSGTRLTVV.

The rearrangement uses TRBV24-1 and TRBJ1-4, with 7 bases aligning to TRBD1. CDR1 is KGHDR and CDR2 is SFDVKD in the germline V gene. V trimming: 5 bases; J trimming: 6 bases; junction bases outside the gene matches: 8. This CDR3 is built from 15 residues. The CDR3 sequence: CATSATGTDHEKLFF. DNA of the CDR3: TGTGCCACCAGTGCCACCGGGACAGATCATGAAAAACTGTTTTTT.

The genes are TRBV30 and TRBJ2-1; D unresolved. CDR1 is GTSNPN and CDR2 is SVGIG in the germline V gene (reference sequence). The V end was cut by 3 bases, the J end by 7 bases, with 10 bases between. This CDR3 region has 12 residues. The CDR3 DNA follows: TGTGCCTGGAGAGATGGGCGGAATGAGCAGTTCTTC. Protein: CAWRDGRNEQFF. The full variable domain, rest sourced from reference TRBV30 and TRBJ2-1, is SQTIHQWPATLVQPVGSPLSLECTVEGTSNPNLYWYRQAAGRGLQLLFYSVGIGQISSEVPQNLSASRPQDRQFILSSKKLLLSDSGFYLCAWRDGRNEQFFGPGTRLTVL.

The chain couples TRBV7-2 to TRBJ2-5, with D uncertain. V dropped 6 bases and J dropped 3 bases, with 14 bases sitting between them. Germline CDR1 and CDR2: SGHTA and FQGNSA. CDR3 length equals 14 residues. This chain's CDR3 is CASSYELSEETQYF. The CDR3 nucleotides are TGTGCCAGCAGTTACGAGCTCTCGGAAGAGACCCAGTACTTC.

The rearrangement uses TRBV6-5 and TRBJ2-7, with 8 bases that match TRBD2. The CDR3 has 11 residues. The J segment lost 7 bases and the V segment lost 6 bases, leaving 2 bases of the junction unmatched. From germline, CDR1 is MNHEY and CDR2 SVGAGI. CDR3 DNA: TGTGCCAGCAGCCGCGGGGGGGAGCAGTACTTC. It translates to CASSRGGEQYF.

The chain employs TRBV10-1 and TRBJ2-1, with 7 bases fitting TRBD2. The CDR3 sequence is 15 residues long. CDR1 and CDR2 from the germline V gene are WNHNN and SYGVQD (reference sequence). Trimming cost V 7 bases and J 5 bases; bases outside gene matches: 11. In DNA form, the CDR3 reads TGCGCCAGCACACTTGGGAGCGGGAATAACAATGAGCAGTTCTTC. Its translation: CASTLGSGNNNEQFF.

The chain uses TRBV14 and TRBJ1-4, with 9 bases matching TRBD1. The CDR3 is made up of 17 amino acids. Germline V gives CDR1 SGHDN, CDR2 FVKESK. After removal of 0 bases from V and 13 bases from J, the junction contained 15 bases not matched to a gene. The DNA of the CDR3 is TGTGCCAGCAGCCAAGATTGGGGGACAGGGCTAGGGGAGGGACTGTTTTTT. It specifies CASSQDWGTGLGEGLFF. The variable domain in full, with the rest retrieved from reference TRBV14 and TRBJ1-4, is EAGVTQFPSHSVIEKGQTVTLRCDPISGHDNLYWYRRVMGKEIKFLLHFVKESKQDESGMPNNRFLAERTGGTYSTLKVQPAELEDSGVYFCASSQDWGTGLGEGLFFGSGTQLSVL.

V and J are TRBV2 and TRBJ2-7; 8 bases line up with TRBD1. Trimming took 6 bases from V and 6 from J; bases not matched to a gene: 10. Looked up from germline, CDR1 is SNHLY and CDR2 is FYNNEI. This CDR3 comprises 14 residues. In DNA, the CDR3 is TGTGCCAGCAGCGGTCAGACAGGGGTCGGCGAGCAGTACTTC. This encodes CASSGQTGVGEQYF.

The V call is TRBV5-4, the J call TRBJ2-7; 13 positions match TRBD2. The V and J ends lost 5 bases and 4 bases, in that order; junction bases with no gene match: 3. Germline CDR1 reads SGHNT; CDR2 reads YYREEE (reference sequence). This CDR3 region has 14 residues. The CDR3 sequence is CASRLAGGRYEQYF. DNA of the CDR3: TGTGCCAGCAGACTAGCGGGAGGGCGGTACGAGCAGTACTTC.

This chain links TRBV6-5 with TRBJ2-4; D unclear. Trimming took off 4 bases at V and 0 bases at J, with 10 bases between the two ends. The CDR3 contains 15 residues. The germline gives CDR1 MNHEY, CDR2 SVGAGI. The CDR3 DNA reads as TGTGCCAGCAGTTCCCTTCTATTAGCCAAAAACATTCAGTACTTC. Translated: CASSSLLLAKNIQYF.

The chain combines TRBV5-6 with TRBJ1-6; 7 bases agree with TRBD1. Germline CDR1 is SGHDT and CDR2 is YYEEEE. The CDR3 sequence is 16 residues long. The V gene end was trimmed by 4 bases and the J gene end by 6 bases; junction bases not matched to a gene: 10. The CDR3 is CASSPGQGQSNSPLHF. CDR3 nucleotide sequence: TGTGCCAGCAGCCCCGGCCAGGGACAGTCTAATTCACCCCTCCACTTT.

The chain carries TRBV6-1 and TRBJ1-1; no firm D call. Trimming left V 2 bases short and J 0 bases short, with 16 bases between. The CDR3 covers 17 residues. CDR1 MNHNS and CDR2 SASEGT come from the germline V gene. For the CDR3, the DNA is TGTGCCAGCAGTGAATATATGCGGACCGCACTGAACACTGAAGCTTTCTTT. This codes for CASSEYMRTALNTEAFF.

The chain joins TRBV5-6 to TRBJ1-1; D ambiguous. V dropped 1 base and J dropped 0 bases, with 16 bases sitting between them. Germline CDR1 is SGHDT and CDR2 is YYEEEE. The CDR3 is 17 residues long. The CDR3 DNA follows: TGTGCCAGCAGCTTGACAGCCTCCTTGTTCATGAACACTGAAGCTTTCTTT. Its protein is CASSLTASLFMNTEAFF.